Each of the 12 T cell receptor beta chains below was sequenced from the same sample in a study of spatial heterogeneity in lung cancer. The study, taken as a whole, reports: One measure, the expanded intratumoral alpha and beta TCR count, tracked tumor mutation counts.

Their antigens are not known. TCRdb reanalysed the 5' RACE reads using MiXCR and keeps one entry per CDR3 protein. Altogether approximately 8,800 distinct CDR3 sequences are present, over 9.5% being singletons, with the ten largest covering approximately 10%. Specified time point: sample taken at primary tumor resection. Source: lung tumor tissue, taken at surgery. The receptors were sampled from a male donor with early-stage non-small cell lung cancer.

About this clonotype: Mismatch with germline at one junction end may stem from a read error. J is TRBJ2-1 and V is TRBV5-1, with unresolved D. This CDR3 spans 15 amino acids. The germline CDR1 and CDR2 sequences are SGHRS and YFSETQ. CDR3 loop: CASRLALGSYNEQFF. CDR3 in DNA: TGCGCCAGCCGCTTGGCGCTGGGGTCCTACAATGAGCAGTTCTTC.

Ten or more counts support this clonotype. The chain joins TRBV5-6 to TRBJ1-1, with D uncertain. Germline CDR1 SGHDT, CDR2 YYEEEE. V was shortened by 4 bases and J by 5 bases, with 12 bases between the two germline ends. This CDR3 is built from 13 residues. The CDR3, as DNA: TGTGCCAGCAGCCCGCGGGGTGGAACTGAAGCTTTCTTT. Its translation is CASSPRGGTEAFF.

This clonotype was observed many times. V gene TRBV20-1 combines with J gene TRBJ2-7, with D hard to call. Trimming stripped 6 bases from V and 1 base from J, with 10 bases between. CDR3 length: 12 amino acids. The V gene's germline CDR1 is DFQATT and CDR2 SNEGSKA (reference sequence). The CDR3: CSAYDGSYEQYF. The DNA of the CDR3 is TGCAGTGCGTATGACGGGTCCTACGAGCAGTACTTC.

J is TRBJ2-2 and V is TRBV7-2, with TRBD2 identical over 7 bases. The CDR3 contains 15 residues. In germline, CDR1 is SGHTA, CDR2 FQGNSA. V was pared by 1 base and J by 5 bases, with 4 bases of the junction left unmatched. Here the CDR3 DNA reads TGTGCCAGCAGCTTAGGAGCGGGGATGACCGGGGAGCTGTTTTTT. As protein: CASSLGAGMTGELFF.

The chain joins TRBV20-1 to TRBJ1-2, with a weak D call TRBD1 (5 bases). The CDR3 has 15 residues. From germline, CDR1 is DFQATT and CDR2 SNEGSKA (reference sequence). Deletions cut 1 base from V and 4 bases from J, with 16 bases between. For the CDR3, the DNA is TGCAGTGCTAGAGTAACAAACCGGGACGGCTATGGCTACACCTTC. It is translated as CSARVTNRDGYGYTF.

This clonotype has a count of ten or more. The V call is TRBV7-8, the J call TRBJ1-5; D is ambiguous. The germline V gene has CDR1 SGHVS and CDR2 FQNEAQ. The CDR3 loop spans 15 amino acids. V dropped 0 bases and J dropped 2 bases, with 8 bases sitting between them. The CDR3 is CASSLARGGNQPQHF. The DNA for the CDR3 is TGTGCCAGCAGCTTAGCGCGAGGTGGCAATCAGCCCCAGCATTTT. Filled out from reference TRBV7-8 and TRBJ1-5, the complete variable domain reads GAGVSQSPRYKVAKRGQDVALRCDPISGHVSLFWYQQALGQGPEFLTYFQNEAQLDKSGLPSDRFFAERPEGSVSTLKIQRTQQEDSAVYLCASSLARGGNQPQHFGDGTRLSIL.

Only a few counts were recorded for this clonotype. The chain joins TRBV10-3 to TRBJ1-5; 7 nucleotides agree with TRBD1. CDR3 length equals 13 residues. Unmatched junction bases numbered 3, after V lost 6 bases and J lost 4 bases. Germline-derived CDR1 and CDR2 are ENHRY and SYGVKD. Written as DNA, the CDR3 is TGTGCCATCAGGGGACAGATGAATCAGCCCCAGCATTTT. Encoded protein: CAIRGQMNQPQHF.

This clonotype appeared many times. For the CDR3, the DNA is TGTGCCAGCAGCTTAGGTACAGGGGGCTTGTACGAGCAGTACTTC. Translating gives CASSLGTGGLYEQYF. V is TRBV7-2 and J is TRBJ2-7; 9 bases fit TRBD1. Germline V gene lookup returns CDR1 SGHTA and CDR2 FQGNSA. This CDR3 contains 15 residues. The junction had 5 bases not matched to a gene; V was cut back by 1 base and J by 4 bases.

Relative to its sample, this clonotype is medium-sized. V is TRBV12-3 or TRBV12-4 and J is TRBJ1-1; no definite D call. This CDR3 spans 15 amino acids. Trimming removed 7 bases from V and 1 base from J, with 16 bases in between. The CDR3 nucleotides are TGTGCCAGCAATCCCTCTTTCGTCCCGAACACTGAAGCTTTCTTT. Encoded protein: CASNPSFVPNTEAFF.

This clonotype has at least ten counts. The V and J genes are TRBV19 and TRBJ1-2, with 7 bases that match TRBD1. Germline V lookup: CDR1 LNHDA, CDR2 SQIVND (reference sequence). V was pared by 6 bases and J by 5 bases, with 6 bases of the junction left unmatched. This CDR3 is built from 13 residues. The CDR3 is CASRRDRNYGYTF. As DNA, the CDR3 is TGTGCCAGTAGACGGGACAGAAATTATGGCTACACCTTC.

Sample share makes this clonotype medium-sized. The chain combines TRBV20-1 with TRBJ2-5; possibly TRBD2 for D (5 bases). Deletions cut 5 bases from V and 5 bases from J, with 9 bases between. The CDR3 consists of 11 residues. Germline loops: CDR1 DFQATT, CDR2 SNEGSKA (reference sequence). The CDR3 coding sequence is TGCAGTGCTCCCCGAGGGGAGACCCAGTACTTC. Its protein product is CSAPRGETQYF.

This clonotype was seen at least ten times. The chain carries TRBV12-3 or TRBV12-4 and TRBJ1-2; tentatively, D is TRBD1 (5 bases). The CDR3 length is 15 residues. V dropped 6 bases and J dropped 0 bases, with 14 bases sitting between them. The CDR3 loop reads CASSSTGLANYGYTF. As DNA, the CDR3 is TGTGCCAGCAGCTCGACGGGGCTAGCTAACTATGGCTACACCTTC.